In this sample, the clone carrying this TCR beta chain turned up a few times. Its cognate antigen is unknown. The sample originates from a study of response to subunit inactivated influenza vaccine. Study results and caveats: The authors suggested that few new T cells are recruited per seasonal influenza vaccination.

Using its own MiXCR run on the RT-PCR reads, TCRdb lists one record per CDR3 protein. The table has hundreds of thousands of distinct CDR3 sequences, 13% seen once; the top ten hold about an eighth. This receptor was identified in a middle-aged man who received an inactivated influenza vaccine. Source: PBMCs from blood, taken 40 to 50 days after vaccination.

CDR3 sequence: CASSFGGLDQPQHF. The CDR3 bases are TGTGCCAGCAGTTTCGGGGGTCTCGATCAGCCCCAGCATTTT. The rearrangement links TRBV12-3 or TRBV12-4 to TRBJ1-5; tentatively, D is TRBD1 (5 bases). This CDR3 spans 14 amino acids. Trimming shortened V by 3 bases and J by 5 bases, and 11 bases separated the two germline ends.